Following are 24 T cell receptor beta chains from one sample sequenced in a study of tumor-infiltrating lymphocytes in primary liver carcinoma (dated by TCRdb to the late 2010s). Sequencing instrument: Illumina HiSeq 2500. Using a constant-region primer and ProtoScript II reverse transcriptase, TCRbeta-specific cDNA was reverse-transcribed from approximately 500 ng total RNA. Three nested multiplex PCR rounds, following a slightly modified ARM-PCR procedure, were used to build the TCRbeta libraries. Each of the first two PCR rounds ran for around 10 cycles using multiplex TRBV1-TRBV30 forward primers together with a Cbeta reverse primer. TCRdb cleaned the public reads at Q25 with fastp, built clones with MiXCR and kept in-frame beta chains. Rows are combined by CDR3 protein, so each entry shows the most common genes and DNA. The sample data list roughly 78,000 distinct CDR3 sequences, and about 70% of these were observed just once. The top ten clones comprise around 13% of the sample.

Total RNA and DNA were co-extracted without cell sorting from roughly 20-30 mg of bulk tissue using the AllPrep DNA/RNA mini kit. Sequencing was done on a sample of liver tumor tissue from sampling region 4. The cell subset or site tag for this specimen amounts to: tumor region T4, right-lateral pole. These receptors all stem from a woman aged 55 to 70 with primary liver carcinoma and hepatitis B virus infection.

In the case of this clonotype: This sequence may be a read error, since a much larger clone differs from it by one base. The V and J genes are TRBV5-1 and TRBJ2-1; either TRBD1 or TRBD2 may fit D (5 bases each). The V end was cut by 1 base, the J end by 2 bases, with 10 bases between. CDR3 length: 15 amino acids. The V gene's germline CDR1 is SGHRS and CDR2 YFSETQ. CDR3 sequence reads: CASSLLGVPYNEQFF. For the CDR3, the DNA is TGCGCCAGCAGCTTGTTGGGGGTCCCCTACAATGAGCAGTTCTTC.

Remarks on this clonotype: A junction end diverges from the germline sequence, so it may reflect a read error. The CDR3 is CSALTQEADTQYF. CDR3 nucleotide sequence: TGTAGCGCATTAACTCAGGAGGCAGATACGCAGTATTTT. The chain combines TRBV29-1 with TRBJ2-3; a weak D match, TRBD2 (5 bases). In germline, CDR1 is SQVTM, CDR2 ANQGSEA. The CDR3 is 13 residues long.

Of note for this clonotype: This may stem from a read error, because a much larger clone lies one nucleotide away. The V and J genes are TRBV28 and TRBJ1-5; 7 positions agree with TRBD1. The CDR3 runs 16 residues. J lost 1 base, V lost 10 bases, and 13 bases had no gene match. Germline assignment: CDR1 MDHEN and CDR2 SYDVKM. CDR3 DNA: TGTGCCATCCAAACCTACAGGGGAGGGAGCAATCAGCCCCAGCATTTT. As protein: CAIQTYRGGSNQPQHF.

There are many counts of this clonotype. V usage is TRBV5-4 and J usage is TRBJ2-1; the D gene could be TRBD1 or TRBD2 (5 bases each). CDR1 and CDR2 from the germline V gene are SGHNT and YYREEE (reference sequence). Trimming pared 4 bases from V and 3 bases from J, leaving 17 bases between. There are 16 residues in the CDR3. CDR3 bases: TGTGCCAGCAGCCTGAGGATTGGGACGAGCTACAATGAGCAGTTCTTC. It yields the protein CASSLRIGTSYNEQFF.

This clonotype was seen a few times. The rearrangement links TRBV25-1 to TRBJ2-2, with 9 bases matching TRBD1. The CDR3 covers 17 residues. Germline V gene lookup returns CDR1 MGHDK and CDR2 SYGVNS. The V and J ends lost 5 bases and 6 bases, in that order; junction bases with no gene match: 13. The CDR3: CASSSVPGQGLAGELFF. The CDR3 DNA sequence: TGTGCCAGCAGTTCAGTCCCGGGACAGGGTCTGGCCGGGGAGCTGTTTTTT.

This clonotype was counted a few times. Possible read error: a much larger clone is one base away. The chain links TRBV7-8 to TRBJ2-5; 7 positions agree with TRBD2. Per the germline V gene, CDR1 is SGHVS and CDR2 is FQNEAQ. This CDR3 is built from 14 residues. The CDR3 is CASSSTGGKEIQYF. CDR3 nucleotide sequence: TGTGCCAGCAGCTCCACCGGGGGGAAGGAGATCCAGTACTTC.

This clonotype has only a few counts. The chain carries TRBV2 and TRBJ1-2; D unclear. The CDR3 consists of 17 residues. V was shortened by 1 base and J by 0 bases, with 15 bases between the two germline ends. Germline values: CDR1 SNHLY, CDR2 FYNNEI. The CDR3 region is CASSEDAGTLTNYGYTF. CDR3 nucleotide sequence: TGTGCCAGCAGTGAAGATGCAGGAACGCTTACTAACTATGGCTACACCTTC.

Turning to this clonotype: An end of the junction differs from the germline gene, which may be a read error. The chain recombines TRBV11-2 with TRBJ2-3, with 8 bases identical to TRBD2. The CDR3 sequence is 17 residues long. The germline V gene encodes CDR1 SGHAT and CDR2 FQNNGV. Here the CDR3 reads CASSLDRLAGFSDMQYF. Here the CDR3 DNA reads TGTGCCAGCAGCTTAGATCGGCTAGCGGGCTTTTCTGATATGCAGTATTTT.

With regard to this clonotype: One end of the junction varies from germline; a read error may be responsible. The chain links TRBV12-5 to TRBJ2-1; D ambiguous. The length of the CDR3 is 14 residues. Germline V gene lookup returns CDR1 LGHNT and CDR2 FRNRAP. CDR3 sequence (DNA): TGTGCTAGTGGTATCGAGGTAGCTTACAATGAGCAGCTCTTC. Translating it yields CASGIEVAYNEQLF. The full variable domain, in which reference TRBV12-5 and TRBJ2-1 provide the parts outside the CDR3, is DARVTQTPRHKVTEMGQEVTMRCQPILGHNTVFWYRQTMMQGLELLAYFRNRAPLDDSGMPKDRFSAEMPDATLATLKIQPSEPRDSAVYFCASGIEVAYNEQLFGPGTRLTVL.

About this clonotype itself: With a much larger clone just one base away, this may be a read error. The rearrangement links TRBV5-1 to TRBJ1-2; D gene ambiguous. The CDR3 extends over 15 amino acids. Germline V gene data show CDR1 as SGHRS and CDR2 as YFSETQ. Here the CDR3 reads CASSLGGTTNYDYTF. CDR3 in DNA: TGCGCCAGCAGCTTGGGAGGCACTACTAACTATGACTACACCTTC.

Notes on this clonotype: At one end the junction does not follow the germline gene, possibly because of a read error. The chain is built from TRBV6-2 or TRBV6-3 and TRBJ2-6; D is unresolved. Germline values: CDR1 MNHEY, CDR2 SVGEGT. CDR3 length: 14 amino acids. CDR3 nucleotide sequence: TGTGCCAGTGCCCCTTTACCTCCGGCCAACATCCTGACTTTC. This gives the protein CASAPLPPANILTF.

With regard to this clonotype: Likely a read error: the CDR3 ends without its conserved phenylalanine or tryptophan. The rearrangement joins TRBV11-2 to TRBJ2-5; D might be TRBD2 (5 bases). The CDR3 contains 16 residues. Trimming took 7 bases from V and 0 from J, leaving 18 bases between them. The germline V gene encodes CDR1 SGHAT and CDR2 FQNNGV. CDR3 DNA sequence: TGTGCCAGCATCCAACCTCGGGGAGCGTACCAAGAGACCCAGTACCTC. This gives the protein CASIQPRGAYQETQYL.

With regard to this clonotype: A much larger clone differs from this one at a single base, so this may be a read error. The chain has TRBV5-4 and TRBJ2-1; no firm D call. This CDR3 is 14 amino acids long. Germline loops: CDR1 SGHNT, CDR2 YYREEE (reference sequence). The CDR3 DNA sequence: TGTGCCAGCAGCTTTGTTTCAGCATACAATGGGCAGTTCTTC. Translated, it gives CASSFVSAYNGQFF.

About this clonotype itself: Because the CDR3 is missing its conserved closing phenylalanine or tryptophan, this is likely a read error. The chain couples TRBV4-1 to TRBJ2-1; no clear D. V shed 3 bases and J shed 4 bases, with 19 bases lying between them. The CDR3 is 17 amino acids. CDR1 is MGHRA, CDR2 YSYEKL, per germline. DNA for the CDR3: TGCGCCAGCAGCCATCCAACGCAGGCAGCAAAGTACAATGAGCAGTTCCTC. Its translation: CASSHPTQAAKYNEQFL.

Remarks on this clonotype: A read error may account for a junction end that differs from germline. The rearrangement uses TRBV6-5 and TRBJ1-1; D remains unclear. This CDR3 comprises 14 residues. Per germline, CDR1 MNHEY and CDR2 SVGAGI. CDR3 region: CACRYSTGDTEAFF. The CDR3 DNA sequence: TGTGCCTGCAGATATTCGACCGGGGACACTGAAGCTTTCTTT.

This chain links TRBV6-6 with TRBJ2-4, with 9 positions matching TRBD1. The CDR3 is 17 residues long. The germline V gene encodes CDR1 MNHNY and CDR2 SVGAGI (reference sequence). V trimming: 7 bases; J trimming: 0 bases; junction bases outside the gene matches: 10. The CDR3 loop reads CASIEGTGILAKNIQYF. The CDR3 DNA reads TGTGCCAGCATTGAAGGGACAGGGATCCTAGCCAAAAACATTCAGTACTTC.

About this clonotype itself: Here the CDR3 omits its conserved ending phenylalanine or tryptophan, so a read error is the likely source. The J gene is TRBJ2-7, the V gene TRBV6-5; no definite D call. This CDR3 comprises 15 residues. Germline CDR1 reads MNHEY; CDR2 reads SVGAGI. CDR3 in amino acids: CVSSYSISGFYEQYL. The CDR3 DNA follows: TGCGTCAGCAGTTACTCGATCTCCGGCTTCTACGAGCAGTACCTC.

Comments on this clonotype: One end of the junction does not line up with germline, which may come from a read error. The rearrangement joins TRBV11-3 to TRBJ2-1; no reliable D call. CDR1 is SGHNT, CDR2 YENEEA, per germline. The CDR3 contains 12 residues. The CDR3 coding sequence is TGTGCCAACAGCTTAAATGACAATGAGCAGTTCTTC. It is translated as CANSLNDNEQFF.

Regarding this clonotype: A read error may account for a junction end that differs from germline. This sequence joins TRBV28 and TRBJ2-2; D possibly corresponds to TRBD2 (6 bases). The CDR3 has 18 amino acids. Germline CDR1 and CDR2: MDHEN and SYDVKM. The CDR3 region has the DNA TGTGTCAGCAGTTCCCGGACTACCGAAACTGAGAACACCGGGGAGCTGTTTTTT. Protein: CVSSSRTTETENTGELFF.

Turning to this clonotype: This may be a read error: a much more frequent sequence differs by one nucleotide. The chain uses TRBV30 and TRBJ2-7, with 7 nucleotides matching TRBD2. The CDR3 loop spans 11 amino acids. The V gene's germline CDR1 is GTSNPN and CDR2 SVGIG (reference sequence). Unmatched junction bases numbered 7, after V lost 2 bases and J lost 12 bases. CDR3 in amino acids: CAWSWEGTMYF. As DNA, the CDR3 is TGTGCCTGGAGTTGGGAGGGGACGATGTACTTC.

Comments on this clonotype: No conserved phenylalanine or tryptophan is present at the end of the CDR3, so a read error is the likely explanation. The limits of the CDR3 on the DNA are not certain, so only TCRdb's listed CDR3 is given. The CDR3 sequence is CAGSLDIVIPDLYL. This chain connects TRBV11-2 to TRBJ2-7. Germline V gene sequence: CDR1 SGHAT, CDR2 FQNNGV. Including both end residues, the CDR3 is 14 amino acids long.

Comments on this clonotype: A read error is likely, as this CDR3 ends without the conserved phenylalanine or tryptophan. The chain carries TRBV2 and TRBJ2-7, with TRBD2 matching 7 bases. Per the germline V gene, CDR1 is SNHLY and CDR2 is FYNNEI. J lost 1 base, V lost 5 bases, and 8 bases had no gene match. The CDR3 runs 15 residues. CDR3 in amino acids: CASSRSGTVSYEQYS. CDR3 DNA sequence: TGTGCCAGCAGTCGGAGCGGGACGGTGTCCTACGAGCAGTACTCC.

The chain combines TRBV2 with TRBJ2-3; D is unresolved. CDR1 and CDR2 from the germline V gene are SNHLY and FYNNEI. The CDR3 has 13 amino acids. Trimming stripped 6 bases from V and 1 base from J, with 8 bases between. Written as DNA, the CDR3 is TGTGCCAGCAGAAATAGCCGCACAGATACGCAGTATTTT. Protein: CASRNSRTDTQYF. Looking up the rest from reference TRBV2 and TRBJ2-3 gives the full variable domain: EPEVTQTPSHQVTQMGQEVILRCVPISNHLYFYWYRQILGQKVEFLVSFYNNEISEKSEIFDDQFSVERPDGSNFTLKIRSTKLEDSAMYFCASRNSRTDTQYFGPGTRLTVL.

As regards this clonotype: Since a much larger clone is just one base distant, this may be a read error. The V and J genes are TRBV2 and TRBJ2-7; 8 positions match TRBD2. The CDR3 is 17 amino acids. Per the germline V gene, CDR1 is SNHLY and CDR2 is FYNNEI. V was pared by 3 bases and J by 2 bases, with 12 bases of the junction left unmatched. The CDR3 sequence is CASSEAAGAAHAYEQYF. The CDR3 DNA sequence: TGTGCCAGCAGTGAGGCAGCGGGGGCAGCCCACGCCTACGAGCAGTACTTC. The full variable domain, completed using reference TRBV2 and TRBJ2-7, is EPEVTQTPSHQVTQMGQEVILRCVPISNHLYFYWYRQILGQKVEFLVSFYNNEISEKSEIFDDQFSVERPDGSNFTLKIRSTKLEDSAMYFCASSEAAGAAHAYEQYFGPGTRLTVT.